This TCR beta chain was documented in a study of patients and donors after allogeneic stem cell transplantation. The CDR3 loop spans 12 amino acids. V was clipped by 8 bases and J by 6 bases, with 17 bases between them. CDR1 is GTSNPN and CDR2 is SVGIG in the germline V gene (reference sequence). TCRdb analysed the RT-PCR reads with MiXCR anew, one entry per CDR3 protein. The data contain under 2,500 distinct CDR3 sequences, about 29% of them singletons. The sample taken for sequencing was blood, either unsorted or a sorted T cell fraction (not recorded which). The rearrangement uses TRBV30 and TRBJ2-7; no reliable D call. This TCR derives from a human donor who was either an allogeneic HSCT recipient or a stem cell or donor lymphocyte infusion donor (not recorded which). It is not recorded whose cells these are; they may come from a transplant donor. The CDR3 loop reads CANGPQTGEQYF. CDR3 in DNA: TGTGCCAACGGCCCCCAAACGGGCGAGCAGTACTTC. Full variable domain (rest looked up from reference TRBV30 and TRBJ2-7): SQTIHQWPATLVQPVGSPLSLECTVEGTSNPNLYWYRQAAGRGLQLLFYSVGIGQISSEVPQNLSASRPQDRQFILSSKKLLLSDSGFYLCANGPQTGEQYFGPGTRLTVT.